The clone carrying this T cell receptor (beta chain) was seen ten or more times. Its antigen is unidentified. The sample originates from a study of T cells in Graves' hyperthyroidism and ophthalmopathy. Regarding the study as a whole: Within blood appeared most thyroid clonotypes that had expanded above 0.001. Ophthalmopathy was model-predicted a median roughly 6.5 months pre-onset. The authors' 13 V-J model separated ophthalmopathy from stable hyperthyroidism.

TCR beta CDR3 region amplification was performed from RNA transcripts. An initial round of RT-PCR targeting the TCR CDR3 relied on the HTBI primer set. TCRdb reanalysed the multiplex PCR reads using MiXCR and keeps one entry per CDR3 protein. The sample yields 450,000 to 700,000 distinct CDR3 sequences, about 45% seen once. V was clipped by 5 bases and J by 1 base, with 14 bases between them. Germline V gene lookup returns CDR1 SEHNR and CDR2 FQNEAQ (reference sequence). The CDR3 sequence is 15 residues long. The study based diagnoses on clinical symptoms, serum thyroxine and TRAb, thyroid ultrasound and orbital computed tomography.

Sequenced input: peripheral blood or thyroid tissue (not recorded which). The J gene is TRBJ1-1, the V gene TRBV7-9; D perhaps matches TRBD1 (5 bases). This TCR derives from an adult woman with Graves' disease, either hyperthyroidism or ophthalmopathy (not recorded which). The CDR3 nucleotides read TGTGCCAGCAGCCAAAGGGGACGGGAGAACACTGAAGCTTTCTTT. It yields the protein CASSQRGRENTEAFF.